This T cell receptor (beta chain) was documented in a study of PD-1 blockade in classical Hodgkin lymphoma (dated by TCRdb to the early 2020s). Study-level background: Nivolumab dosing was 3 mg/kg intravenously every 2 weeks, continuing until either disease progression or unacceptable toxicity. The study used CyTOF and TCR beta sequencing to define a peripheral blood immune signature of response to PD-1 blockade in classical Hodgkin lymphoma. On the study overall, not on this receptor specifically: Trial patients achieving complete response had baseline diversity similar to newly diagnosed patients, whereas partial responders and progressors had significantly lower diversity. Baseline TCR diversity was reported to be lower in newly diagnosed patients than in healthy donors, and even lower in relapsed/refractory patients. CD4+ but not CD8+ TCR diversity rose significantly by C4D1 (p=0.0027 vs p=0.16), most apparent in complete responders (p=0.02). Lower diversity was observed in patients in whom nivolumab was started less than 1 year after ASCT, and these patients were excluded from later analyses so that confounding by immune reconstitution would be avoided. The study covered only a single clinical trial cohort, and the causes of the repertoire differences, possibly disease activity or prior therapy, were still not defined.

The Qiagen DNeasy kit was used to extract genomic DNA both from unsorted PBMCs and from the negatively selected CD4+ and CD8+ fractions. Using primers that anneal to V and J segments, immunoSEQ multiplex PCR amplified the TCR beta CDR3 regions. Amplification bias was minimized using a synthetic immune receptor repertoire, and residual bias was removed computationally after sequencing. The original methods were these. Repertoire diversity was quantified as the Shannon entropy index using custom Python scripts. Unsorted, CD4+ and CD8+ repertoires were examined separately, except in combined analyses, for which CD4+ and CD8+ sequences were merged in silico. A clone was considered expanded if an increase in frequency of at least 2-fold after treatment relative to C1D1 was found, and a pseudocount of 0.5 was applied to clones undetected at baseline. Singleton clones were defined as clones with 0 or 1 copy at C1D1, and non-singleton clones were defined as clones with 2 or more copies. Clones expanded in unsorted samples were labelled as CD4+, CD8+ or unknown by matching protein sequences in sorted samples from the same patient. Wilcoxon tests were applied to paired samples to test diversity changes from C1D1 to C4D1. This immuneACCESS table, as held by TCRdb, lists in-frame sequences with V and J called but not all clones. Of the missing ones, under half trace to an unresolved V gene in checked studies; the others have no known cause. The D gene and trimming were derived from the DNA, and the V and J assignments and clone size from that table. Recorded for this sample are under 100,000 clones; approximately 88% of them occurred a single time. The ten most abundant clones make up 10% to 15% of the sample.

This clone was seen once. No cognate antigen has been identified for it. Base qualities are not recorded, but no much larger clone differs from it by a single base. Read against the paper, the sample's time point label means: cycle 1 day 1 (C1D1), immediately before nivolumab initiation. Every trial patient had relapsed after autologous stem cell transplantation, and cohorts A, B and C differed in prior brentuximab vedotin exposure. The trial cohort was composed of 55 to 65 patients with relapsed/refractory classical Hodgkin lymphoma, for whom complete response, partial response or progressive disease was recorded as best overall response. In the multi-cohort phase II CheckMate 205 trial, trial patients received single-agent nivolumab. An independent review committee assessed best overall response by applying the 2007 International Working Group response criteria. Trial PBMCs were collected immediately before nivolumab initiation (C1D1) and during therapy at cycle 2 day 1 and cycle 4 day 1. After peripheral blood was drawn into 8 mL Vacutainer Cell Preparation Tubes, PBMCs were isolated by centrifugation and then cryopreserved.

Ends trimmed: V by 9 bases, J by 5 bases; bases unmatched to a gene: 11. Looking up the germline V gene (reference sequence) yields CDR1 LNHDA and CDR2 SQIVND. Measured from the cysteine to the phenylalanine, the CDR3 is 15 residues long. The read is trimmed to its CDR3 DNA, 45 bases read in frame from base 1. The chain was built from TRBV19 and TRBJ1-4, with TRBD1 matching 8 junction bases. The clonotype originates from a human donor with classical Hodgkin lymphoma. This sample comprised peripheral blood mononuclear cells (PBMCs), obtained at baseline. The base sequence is TGTGCCAGCCGAAGGACAGGGACCCTGAATGAAAAACTGTTTTTT. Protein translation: CASRRTGTLNEKLFF.